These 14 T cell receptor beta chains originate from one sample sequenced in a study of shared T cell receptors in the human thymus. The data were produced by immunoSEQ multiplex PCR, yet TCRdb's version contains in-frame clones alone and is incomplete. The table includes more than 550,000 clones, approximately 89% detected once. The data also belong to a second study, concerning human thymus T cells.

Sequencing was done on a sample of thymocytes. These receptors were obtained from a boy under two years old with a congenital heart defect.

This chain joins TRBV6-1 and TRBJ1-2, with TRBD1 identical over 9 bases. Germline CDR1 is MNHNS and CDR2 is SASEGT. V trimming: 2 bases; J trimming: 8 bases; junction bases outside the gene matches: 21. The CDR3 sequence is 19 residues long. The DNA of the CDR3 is TGTGCCAGCAGTGAACCCCCCGGGACAGGGTCCCGTATACTCCAAGGCTACACCTTC. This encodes CASSEPPGTGSRILQGYTF.

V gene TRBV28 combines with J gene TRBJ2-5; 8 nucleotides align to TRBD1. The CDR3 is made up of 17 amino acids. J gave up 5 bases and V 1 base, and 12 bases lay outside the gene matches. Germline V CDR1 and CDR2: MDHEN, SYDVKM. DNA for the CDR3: TGTGCCAGCAGTTTATCCCCTCGACAGGGGACAAGGGAGACCCAGTACTTC. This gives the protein CASSLSPRQGTRETQYF.

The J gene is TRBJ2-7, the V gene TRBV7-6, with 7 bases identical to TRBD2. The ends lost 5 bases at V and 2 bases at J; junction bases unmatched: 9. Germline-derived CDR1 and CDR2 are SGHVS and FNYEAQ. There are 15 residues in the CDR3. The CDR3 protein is CASSPLGGTAYEQYF. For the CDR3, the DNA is TGTGCCAGCAGCCCCTTGGGGGGGACGGCCTACGAGCAGTACTTC.

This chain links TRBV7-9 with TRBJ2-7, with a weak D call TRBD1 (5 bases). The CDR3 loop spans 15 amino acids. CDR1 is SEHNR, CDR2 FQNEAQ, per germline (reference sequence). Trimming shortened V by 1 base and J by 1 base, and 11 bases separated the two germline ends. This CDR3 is CASSLEQAPSYEQYF. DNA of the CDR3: TGTGCCAGCAGCTTAGAACAGGCCCCTTCCTACGAGCAGTACTTC.

CDR3 residues: CASSEFEGEGETQYF. CDR3 DNA sequence: TGTGCCAGCAGTGAATTCGAGGGAGAGGGAGAGACCCAGTACTTC. The gene calls are TRBV25-1 and TRBJ2-5, with a weak D call TRBD2 (5 bases). The germline V gene encodes CDR1 MGHDK and CDR2 SYGVNS. The CDR3 has 15 amino acids. Trimming pared 1 base from V and 4 bases from J, leaving 13 bases between.

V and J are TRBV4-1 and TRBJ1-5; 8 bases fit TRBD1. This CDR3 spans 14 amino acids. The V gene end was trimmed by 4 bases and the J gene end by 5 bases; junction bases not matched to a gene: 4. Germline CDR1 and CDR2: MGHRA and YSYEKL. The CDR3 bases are TGCGCCAGCAGCCCAGACAGGGGTCATCAGCCCCAGCATTTT. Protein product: CASSPDRGHQPQHF.

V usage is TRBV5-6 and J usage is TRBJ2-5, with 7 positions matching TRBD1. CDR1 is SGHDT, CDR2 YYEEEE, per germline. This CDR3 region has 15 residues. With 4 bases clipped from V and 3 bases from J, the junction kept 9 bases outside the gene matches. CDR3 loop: CASSRKRTGKETQYF. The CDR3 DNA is TGTGCCAGCAGCAGAAAGAGGACAGGAAAAGAGACCCAGTACTTC.

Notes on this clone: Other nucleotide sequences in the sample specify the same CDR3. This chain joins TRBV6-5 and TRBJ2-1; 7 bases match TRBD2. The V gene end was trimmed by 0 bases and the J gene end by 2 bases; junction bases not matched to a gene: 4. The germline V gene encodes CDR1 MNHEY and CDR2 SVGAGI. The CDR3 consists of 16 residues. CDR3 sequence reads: CASSYSSGGPYNEQFF. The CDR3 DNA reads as TGTGCCAGCAGTTACTCGTCGGGGGGACCCTACAATGAGCAGTTCTTC.

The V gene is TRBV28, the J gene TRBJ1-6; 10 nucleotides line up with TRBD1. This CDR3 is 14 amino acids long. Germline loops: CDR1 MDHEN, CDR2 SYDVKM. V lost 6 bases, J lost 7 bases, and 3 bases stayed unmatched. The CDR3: CASSGQGDNSPLHF. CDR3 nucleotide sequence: TGTGCCAGCAGCGGACAGGGGGACAATTCACCCCTCCACTTT.

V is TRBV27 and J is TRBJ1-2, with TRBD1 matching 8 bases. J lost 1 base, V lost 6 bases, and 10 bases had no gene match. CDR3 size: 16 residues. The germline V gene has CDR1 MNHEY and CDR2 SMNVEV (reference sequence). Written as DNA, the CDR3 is TGTGCCAGCAGCCAGGATTCAGGGGGCCTTAACTATGGCTACACCTTC. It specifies CASSQDSGGLNYGYTF.

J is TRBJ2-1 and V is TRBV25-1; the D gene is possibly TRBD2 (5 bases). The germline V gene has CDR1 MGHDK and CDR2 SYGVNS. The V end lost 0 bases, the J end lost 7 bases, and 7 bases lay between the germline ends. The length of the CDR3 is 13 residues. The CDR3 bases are TGTGCCAGCAGTGAATATACTAGTAATGAGCAGTTCTTC. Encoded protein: CASSEYTSNEQFF.

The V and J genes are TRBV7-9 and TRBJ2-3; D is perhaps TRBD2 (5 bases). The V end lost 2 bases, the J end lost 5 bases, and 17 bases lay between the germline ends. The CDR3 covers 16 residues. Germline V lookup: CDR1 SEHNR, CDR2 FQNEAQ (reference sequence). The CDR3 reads CASSLPAGSWGDTQYF. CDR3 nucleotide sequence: TGTGCCAGCAGCTTACCGGCTGGGAGTTGGGGAGATACGCAGTATTTT.

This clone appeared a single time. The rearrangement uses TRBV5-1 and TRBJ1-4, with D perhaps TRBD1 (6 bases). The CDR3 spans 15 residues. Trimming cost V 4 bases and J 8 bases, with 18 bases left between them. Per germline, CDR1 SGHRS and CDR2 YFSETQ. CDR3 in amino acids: CASSMSVRGGEKLFF. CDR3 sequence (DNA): TGCGCCAGCAGCATGTCGGTCAGGGGTGGGGAAAAACTGTTTTTT.

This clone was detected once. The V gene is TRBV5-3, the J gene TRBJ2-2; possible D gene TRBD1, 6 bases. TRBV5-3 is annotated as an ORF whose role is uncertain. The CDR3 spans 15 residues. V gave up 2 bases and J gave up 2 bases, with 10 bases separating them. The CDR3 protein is CARSFPGDNTGELFF. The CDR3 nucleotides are TGTGCCAGAAGCTTCCCAGGGGACAACACCGGGGAGCTGTTTTTT.